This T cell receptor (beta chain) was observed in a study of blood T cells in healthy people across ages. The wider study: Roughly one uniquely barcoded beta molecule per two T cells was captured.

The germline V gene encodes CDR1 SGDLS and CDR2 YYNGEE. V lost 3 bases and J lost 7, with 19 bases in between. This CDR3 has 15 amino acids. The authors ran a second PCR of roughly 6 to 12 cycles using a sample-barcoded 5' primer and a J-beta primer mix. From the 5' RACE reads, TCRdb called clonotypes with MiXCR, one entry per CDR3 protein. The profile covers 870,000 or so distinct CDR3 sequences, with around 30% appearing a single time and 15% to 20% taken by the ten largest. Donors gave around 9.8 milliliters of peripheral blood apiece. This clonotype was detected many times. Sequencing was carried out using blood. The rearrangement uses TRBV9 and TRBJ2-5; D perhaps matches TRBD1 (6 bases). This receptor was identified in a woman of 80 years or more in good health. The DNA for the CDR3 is TGTGCCAGCAGCGCCGGACAGTTCGCGGCTGGGACCCAGTACTTC. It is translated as CASSAGQFAAGTQYF.